This note documents a single T cell receptor beta chain sequence. The data derive from a study of control samples from healthy donors and cancer patients. The germline CDR1 and CDR2 sequences are SGHRS and YFSETQ. V was trimmed by 4 bases and J by 1 base, leaving 18 bases between them. This CDR3 has 18 amino acids. This table comes from immunoSEQ multiplex PCR, and its TCRdb copy is limited to in-frame clones, with some not included. The sample contains 75,000 to 95,000 clones, 75% to 95% of which appear only once. The sequence derives from a woman younger than 30 in good health. Specimen: blood. The V gene is TRBV5-1, the J gene TRBJ1-6, with D possibly matching TRBD1 (6 bases). The CDR3: CASSGGQVDISYNSPLHF. DNA for the CDR3: TGCGCCAGCAGCGGGGGACAAGTAGATATATCCTATAATTCACCCCTCCACTTT.